Following are 32 T cell receptor beta chains from one sample sequenced in a study of cytomegalovirus exposure and HLA in healthy donors. The repertoire was sequenced with immunoSEQ multiplex PCR; TCRdb's copy has only in-frame clones and lacks some. This table has some 100,000 clones, around nine tenths appearing once. The sequenced sample was PBMCs. These receptors all stem from a woman aged 18-30 years in good health and CMV-seronegative.

CDR3 in DNA: TGTGCCAGCCTAAAGGGGGATTTGGCCGGGGAGCTGTTTTTT. Translated: CASLKGDLAGELFF. The chain links TRBV6-5 to TRBJ2-2; D might be TRBD1 (6 bases). This CDR3 has 14 residues. Trimming cost V 8 bases and J 6 bases, with 16 bases left between them. The germline gives CDR1 MNHEY, CDR2 SVGAGI.

A single count supports this clone. The genes are TRBV5-5 and TRBJ2-3; 10 nucleotides agree with TRBD2. The J segment lost 2 bases and the V segment lost 4 bases, leaving 7 bases of the junction unmatched. The CDR3 is 16 residues long. Germline CDR1 SGHKS, CDR2 YYEKEE (reference sequence). CDR3: CASSPSGSFPTDTQYF. The CDR3 DNA sequence: TGTGCCAGCAGCCCTAGCGGGAGCTTCCCCACAGATACGCAGTATTTT.

With respect to this clone: Distinct nucleotide sequences in the sample also encode this CDR3. The chain combines TRBV20-1 with TRBJ2-7; D remains unclear. The germline V gene encodes CDR1 DFQATT and CDR2 SNEGSKA (reference sequence). The CDR3 consists of 11 residues. V lost 6 bases and J lost 3, with 9 bases in between. CDR3 protein: CSARRGYEQYF. For the CDR3, the DNA is TGCAGTGCGAGAAGAGGCTACGAGCAGTACTTC.

This chain uses TRBV19 with TRBJ2-2; weak D call: TRBD1 (5 bases). The CDR3 is made up of 18 amino acids. The V end lost 6 bases, the J end lost 0 bases, and 20 bases lay between the germline ends. The V gene's germline CDR1 is LNHDA and CDR2 SQIVND (reference sequence). This chain's CDR3 is CASSSPGWGMANTGELFF. In DNA form, the CDR3 reads TGTGCCAGTAGCTCACCAGGGTGGGGAATGGCGAACACCGGGGAGCTGTTTTTT. The full variable domain, with the rest looked up from reference TRBV19 and TRBJ2-2, is DGGITQSPKYLFRKEGQNVTLSCEQNLNHDAMYWYRQDPGQGLRLIYYSQIVNDFQKGDIAEGYSVSREKKESFPLTVTSAQKNPTAFYLCASSSPGWGMANTGELFFGEGSRLTVL.

V is TRBV18 and J is TRBJ2-1, with D tentatively TRBD2 (5 bases). The germline gives CDR1 KGHSH, CDR2 LQKENI. The CDR3 loop spans 13 amino acids. Deletions cut 5 bases from V and 4 bases from J, with 9 bases between. CDR3 in amino acids: CASSIQRYNEQFF. For the CDR3, the DNA is TGTGCCAGCTCAATACAGCGGTACAATGAGCAGTTCTTC.

The genes are TRBV29-1 and TRBJ1-2, with TRBD1 identical over 10 bases. CDR1 is SQVTM, CDR2 ANQGSEA, per germline. J was trimmed by 8 bases and V by 7 bases; bases with no gene match: 13. CDR3 length equals 14 residues. The CDR3 bases are TGCAGCGCCGGTGGGGGACAGGGGTTTGGGGGCTACACCTTC. This translates into CSAGGGQGFGGYTF.

CDR3 residues: CASTGGAHQTEAFF. The CDR3 DNA reads as TGTGCCAGCACTGGTGGGGCGCACCAAACTGAAGCTTTCTTT. This chain joins TRBV6-5 and TRBJ1-1, with D possibly TRBD1 on 5 matching bases. Per the germline V gene, CDR1 is MNHEY and CDR2 is SVGAGI. V was clipped by 7 bases and J by 5 bases, with 17 bases between them. This CDR3 contains 14 residues.

V gene TRBV7-3 combines with J gene TRBJ2-2, with TRBD1 matching 8 bases. The CDR3 totals 16 residues. J gave up 5 bases and V 5 bases, and 10 bases lay outside the gene matches. Germline V gives CDR1 SGHTA, CDR2 FQGTGA. The CDR3 here is CASSPHRQGRTGELFF. As DNA, the CDR3 is TGTGCCAGCAGCCCCCACAGACAGGGGCGAACCGGGGAGCTGTTTTTT.

The chain joins TRBV7-2 to TRBJ1-6; TRBD1 is a possible D gene (5 bases). The length of the CDR3 is 15 residues. Germline V lookup: CDR1 SGHTA, CDR2 FQGNSA. V lost 5 bases and J 0 bases, leaving 8 bases between the germline ends. In DNA, the CDR3 is TGTGCCAGCAGCCGGCAGGGCTCCTATAATTCACCCCTCCACTTT. The encoded protein is CASSRQGSYNSPLHF.

The chain is built from TRBV13 and TRBJ1-1; no reliable D call. V gave up 5 bases and J gave up 7 bases, with 14 bases separating them. The length of the CDR3 is 13 residues. CDR1 and CDR2 (germline): PRHDT, FYEKMQ (reference sequence). This CDR3 reads CASSRATHLEAFF. The CDR3 nucleotides are TGTGCCAGCAGCCGCGCAACGCACCTTGAAGCTTTCTTT.

This clone was detected only once. V usage is TRBV5-1 and J usage is TRBJ2-4; D gene ambiguous. The V gene lost 2 bases and the J gene lost 5 bases, with 5 bases spanning the gap. This CDR3 spans 12 amino acids. Germline assignment: CDR1 SGHRS and CDR2 YFSETQ. The CDR3 region is CASSFGENIQYF. The CDR3, as DNA: TGCGCCAGCAGCTTCGGTGAAAACATTCAGTACTTC.

A word on this clone: The sample has other DNA sequences that encode this CDR3 too. The CDR3 loop reads CASSIRQGGTEAFF. In DNA form, the CDR3 reads TGTGCCAGTAGTATCAGACAGGGGGGAACTGAAGCTTTCTTT. The chain employs TRBV19 and TRBJ1-1; 9 bases align to TRBD1. Germline CDR1 reads LNHDA; CDR2 reads SQIVND (reference sequence). The CDR3 is 14 residues long. Germline trimming cut 3 bases from V and 5 bases from J; bases unmatched to any gene: 4.

The chain joins TRBV6-1 to TRBJ2-7; TRBD2 matches at 11 bases. Trimming cost V 2 bases and J 2 bases; bases outside gene matches: 8. This CDR3 contains 17 residues. Germline CDR1 is MNHNS and CDR2 is SASEGT. This CDR3 reads CASSERGLAERAYEQYF. The CDR3 region has the DNA TGTGCCAGCAGTGAAAGGGGACTAGCGGAGAGGGCCTACGAGCAGTACTTC.

The genes are TRBV28 and TRBJ1-2, with unresolved D. From germline, CDR1 is MDHEN and CDR2 SYDVKM. This CDR3 spans 13 amino acids. V dropped 5 bases and J dropped 5 bases, with 12 bases sitting between them. Here the CDR3 reads CASSPPQPYGYTF. The CDR3 coding sequence is TGTGCCAGCAGTCCCCCACAGCCATATGGCTACACCTTC.

This clone was picked up a small number of times. The chain carries TRBV7-2 and TRBJ1-2, with 7 nucleotides matching TRBD1. Trimming took 5 bases from V and 11 from J; bases not matched to a gene: 14. This CDR3 has 14 residues. Germline V gives CDR1 SGHTA, CDR2 FQGNSA. In DNA, the CDR3 is TGTGCCAGCAGCGTACATCCCGACAGGGTGAATTACACCTTC. It is translated as CASSVHPDRVNYTF.

This chain uses TRBV11-2 with TRBJ2-5; no clear D. This CDR3 is 15 amino acids long. V lost 1 base and J lost 2, with 11 bases in between. Germline V CDR1 and CDR2: SGHAT, FQNNGV. Here the CDR3 DNA reads TGTGCCAGCAGCTTAGGGAGACGACCACAAGAGACCCAGTACTTC. It encodes CASSLGRRPQETQYF.

The rearrangement links TRBV19 to TRBJ1-1, with D possibly TRBD1 on 6 matching bases. CDR1 is LNHDA, CDR2 SQIVND, per germline (reference sequence). The CDR3 covers 14 residues. Trimming took off 6 bases at V and 2 bases at J, with 13 bases between the two ends. The CDR3 DNA is TGTGCCAGTAGGGAGACAGGTCCCAACACTGAAGCTTTCTTT. Translated: CASRETGPNTEAFF.

This chain joins TRBV18 and TRBJ1-2; D possibly corresponds to TRBD1 (6 bases). Germline CDR1 and CDR2: KGHSH and LQKENI. The CDR3 is 17 amino acids. V gave up 0 bases and J gave up 2 bases, with 16 bases separating them. DNA of the CDR3: TGTGCCAGCTCACCACCGGGGGCCTTGCGGGTGAACTATGGCTACACCTTC. Protein: CASSPPGALRVNYGYTF.

The chain recombines TRBV7-9 with TRBJ2-1; tentatively, D is TRBD2 (6 bases). Trimming cost V 3 bases and J 5 bases, with 14 bases left between them. This CDR3 contains 15 residues. Germline V gene lookup returns CDR1 SEHNR and CDR2 FQNEAQ (reference sequence). The CDR3 sequence is CASSLAGLSDNEQFF. CDR3 bases: TGTGCCAGCAGCTTGGCGGGACTCTCAGACAATGAGCAGTTCTTC.

This chain links TRBV7-2 with TRBJ2-1; the match to TRBD2 covers 9 bases. With 5 bases clipped from V and 10 bases from J, the junction kept 9 bases outside the gene matches. The CDR3 runs 14 residues. Germline V gives CDR1 SGHTA, CDR2 FQGNSA. This CDR3 reads CASSQGLAPGEQFF. DNA for the CDR3: TGTGCCAGCAGCCAGGGACTAGCCCCAGGGGAGCAGTTCTTC.

The V call is TRBV28, the J call TRBJ1-1, with 7 bases aligning to TRBD1. Germline CDR1 is MDHEN and CDR2 is SYDVKM. With V trimmed by 6 bases and J by 4 bases, 11 bases remained unmatched. The CDR3 loop spans 15 amino acids. The CDR3 nucleotides are TGTGCCAGCAGGCAACTACAGGGGTGGGTCACTGAAGCTTTCTTT. This translates into CASRQLQGWVTEAFF.

This chain uses TRBV25-1 with TRBJ2-1; TRBD1 matches 7 bases. This CDR3 region has 16 residues. Per the germline V gene, CDR1 is MGHDK and CDR2 is SYGVNS. With 8 bases clipped from V and 9 bases from J, the junction kept 19 bases outside the gene matches. In nucleotides, the CDR3 is TGTGCCAGCGAACCCCGCCGGACAGGAAAACCCAGTGAGCAGTTCTTC. Protein: CASEPRRTGKPSEQFF.

In its sample, this clone was seen once. J is TRBJ2-7 and V is TRBV7-2; 7 bases are a match to TRBD2. There are 15 residues in the CDR3. The J segment lost 9 bases and the V segment lost 0 bases, leaving 11 bases of the junction unmatched. Looked up from germline, CDR1 is SGHTA and CDR2 is FQGNSA. The CDR3: CASSLASTGGAGQYF. CDR3 nucleotides: TGTGCCAGCAGCTTAGCTAGCACGGGGGGAGCTGGGCAGTACTTC.

The chain recombines TRBV9 with TRBJ2-7; D perhaps matches TRBD2 (7 bases). The V gene's germline CDR1 is SGDLS and CDR2 YYNGEE. V lost 4 bases, J lost 3 bases, and 29 bases lay in between. The CDR3 consists of 19 residues. CDR3 region: CASSPTGGPIAGLYYEQYF. The CDR3 region has the DNA TGTGCCAGCAGCCCCACCGGGGGGCCTATAGCGGGCCTATACTACGAGCAGTACTTC. Full variable domain (missing parts from reference TRBV9 and TRBJ2-7): DSGVTQTPKHLITATGQRVTLRCSPRSGDLSVYWYQQSLDQGLQFLIQYYNGEERAKGNILERFSAQQFPDLHSELNLSSLELGDSALYFCASSPTGGPIAGLYYEQYFGPGTRLTVT.

This sequence joins TRBV2 and TRBJ2-5, with D tentatively TRBD2 (6 bases). V lost 7 bases and J lost 5, with 17 bases in between. Germline assignment: CDR1 SNHLY and CDR2 FYNNEI. The CDR3 has 14 amino acids. CDR3 sequence: CASTPRDWQETQYF. In DNA form, the CDR3 reads TGTGCCAGCACCCCCAGGGACTGGCAGGAGACCCAGTACTTC.

This chain connects TRBV28 to TRBJ1-5; no clear D gene. Trimming left V 6 bases short and J 5 bases short, with 11 bases between. Germline assignment: CDR1 MDHEN and CDR2 SYDVKM. The CDR3 covers 13 residues. The CDR3 region is CASRGQDYQPQHF. DNA for the CDR3: TGTGCCAGCAGAGGCCAGGACTATCAGCCCCAGCATTTT.

The chain is built from TRBV9 and TRBJ2-5; maybe TRBD2 (6 bases). CDR1 is SGDLS and CDR2 is YYNGEE in the germline V gene. The V and J ends lost 0 bases and 0 bases respectively, with 12 bases between them. This CDR3 region has 16 residues. DNA of the CDR3: TGTGCCAGCAGCGTAGGGTCCGGGGGAAACCAAGAGACCCAGTACTTC. Its protein product is CASSVGSGGNQETQYF.

The chain recombines TRBV7-3 with TRBJ2-3, with 7 bases fitting TRBD1. V shed 2 bases, J shed 6 bases, and the junction held 14 bases outside the gene matches. Germline V lookup: CDR1 SGHTA, CDR2 FQGTGA. The CDR3 runs 17 residues. CDR3 DNA: TGTGCCAGCAGCTTAGCGATCAGGACAGGTCCACGGGATACGCAGTATTTT. Translating it yields CASSLAIRTGPRDTQYF.

The rearrangement uses TRBV28 and TRBJ1-2; 9 nucleotides align to TRBD1. The CDR3 consists of 13 residues. The J segment lost 7 bases and the V segment lost 6 bases, leaving 6 bases of the junction unmatched. CDR1 is MDHEN, CDR2 SYDVKM, per germline. The CDR3 here is CASRPTGGSGYTF. CDR3 coding DNA: TGTGCCAGCAGACCCACAGGGGGCAGTGGCTACACCTTC.

This chain links TRBV19 with TRBJ2-2, with TRBD2 identical over 7 bases. V trimming: 2 bases; J trimming: 0 bases; junction bases outside the gene matches: 6. The germline CDR1 and CDR2 sequences are LNHDA and SQIVND (reference sequence). The CDR3 covers 17 residues. The CDR3 region is CASSIFGDYANTGELFF. The CDR3 coding sequence is TGTGCCAGTAGTATATTTGGGGACTACGCGAACACCGGGGAGCTGTTTTTT.

The V call is TRBV6-5, the J call TRBJ2-5, with D possibly matching TRBD1 (5 bases). This CDR3 is 13 amino acids long. V lost 5 bases and J 1 base, leaving 8 bases between the germline ends. Per germline, CDR1 MNHEY and CDR2 SVGAGI. As DNA, the CDR3 is TGTGCCAGCAGTCACAGGTTCCAAGAGACCCAGTACTTC. This encodes CASSHRFQETQYF.

The chain joins TRBV10-3 to TRBJ2-1; TRBD2 matches at 14 bases. Germline loops: CDR1 ENHRY, CDR2 SYGVKD. The CDR3 spans 14 residues. The J segment lost 8 bases and the V segment lost 10 bases, leaving 7 bases of the junction unmatched. CDR3 in DNA: TGTGCCACCGGGACTAGCGGGAGCCCAGATGAGCAGTTCTTC. Translating gives CATGTSGSPDEQFF.